The 14 T cell receptor beta chains in this list originate from one sample, sequenced in a study of shared clonotypes between healthy human individuals. CD45RO-negative cells were positively selected for CCR7, leaving out terminally differentiated effector memory CD45RA+ cells. The table came from immunoSEQ multiplex PCR; TCRdb's copy has only in-frame clones and leaves some out. The sample contains around 2.1 million clones, 85% to 95% of which appear only once. The sample taken for sequencing was naive CD8+ T cells from PBMCs. Source of these receptors: a young man in good health. Some clones in this sample may be carry-over from other donors' samples.

The chain couples TRBV5-4 to TRBJ2-2; D is ambiguous. Trimming took 2 bases from V and 6 from J, leaving 11 bases between them. Germline assignment: CDR1 SGHNT and CDR2 YYREEE (reference sequence). The length of the CDR3 is 14 residues. CDR3 DNA sequence: TGTGCCAGCAGCTTTGCCGGCAGCCCCGGGGAGCTGTTTTTT. It is translated as CASSFAGSPGELFF.

The CDR3 protein is CASSLSWGDQPQHF. Written as DNA, the CDR3 is TGTGCCAGCAGTTTATCCTGGGGTGATCAGCCCCAGCATTTT. The gene calls are TRBV27 and TRBJ1-5, with unresolved D. This CDR3 region has 14 residues. V lost 0 bases and J lost 5, with 8 bases in between. The germline gives CDR1 MNHEY, CDR2 SMNVEV (reference sequence).

The chain joins TRBV7-9 to TRBJ2-3; D is unclear. CDR1 is SEHNR and CDR2 is FQNEAQ in the germline V gene (reference sequence). This CDR3 region has 15 residues. V was pared by 0 bases and J by 2 bases, with 9 bases between. DNA of the CDR3: TGTGCCAGCAGCTTAGCGCCGGGCGCCACAGATACGCAGTATTTT. This gives the protein CASSLAPGATDTQYF.

About this clone: Other DNA sequences in the same sample also yield this CDR3. The chain recombines TRBV27 with TRBJ2-1; D remains unclear. Germline values: CDR1 MNHEY, CDR2 SMNVEV (reference sequence). V was trimmed by 2 bases and J by 0 bases, leaving 8 bases between them. This CDR3 has 15 amino acids. CDR3 DNA sequence: TGTGCCAGCAGTTTAAGAGGTCCCTCCTACAATGAGCAGTTCTTC. The encoded protein is CASSLRGPSYNEQFF.

This chain connects TRBV27 to TRBJ1-2, with D possibly being TRBD1 (5 bases). In germline, CDR1 is MNHEY, CDR2 SMNVEV (reference sequence). V lost 8 bases and J 4 bases, leaving 20 bases between the germline ends. This CDR3 is 15 amino acids long. DNA of the CDR3: TGTGCCAGCTCCCTCTGGCGGGGGGACCTCTATGGCTACACCTTC. Encoded protein: CASSLWRGDLYGYTF.

The CDR3 DNA sequence: TGCGCCAGCAGCCAAGATGGGGGGGTCACAGATACGCAGTATTTT. This encodes CASSQDGGVTDTQYF. The chain has TRBV4-3 and TRBJ2-3; TRBD2 matches 7 bases. This CDR3 comprises 15 residues. V lost 0 bases, J lost 2 bases, and 2 bases stayed unmatched. Germline loops: CDR1 LGHNA, CDR2 YSLEER.

As to this clone: Within the sample, other DNA sequences also encode this same CDR3. For the CDR3, the DNA is TGTGCCAGCAGTTTCTTCTCCGGGGAGCTGTTTTTT. Its protein is CASSFFSGELFF. This rearrangement joins TRBV27 to TRBJ2-2, with no clear D. Per the germline V gene, CDR1 is MNHEY and CDR2 is SMNVEV (reference sequence). This CDR3 region has 12 residues. Trimming stripped 3 bases from V and 6 bases from J, with 5 bases between.

The genes are TRBV7-9 and TRBJ2-3; 8 nucleotides match TRBD2. The V gene end was trimmed by 5 bases and the J gene end by 0 bases; junction bases not matched to a gene: 4. Germline-derived CDR1 and CDR2 are SEHNR and FQNEAQ (reference sequence). The CDR3 is 15 amino acids. The CDR3 DNA is TGTGCCAGCAGCCCGGGAGGGATTAGCACAGATACGCAGTATTTT. It encodes CASSPGGISTDTQYF.

The chain joins TRBV9 to TRBJ2-4, with 7 bases matching TRBD1. Germline V CDR1 and CDR2: SGDLS, YYNGEE. The V gene end was trimmed by 4 bases and the J gene end by 4 bases; junction bases not matched to a gene: 8. The CDR3 spans 15 residues. The CDR3, as DNA: TGTGCCAGCAGCTCCTCCGGGACAGAGAAAAACATTCAGTACTTC. Translating it yields CASSSSGTEKNIQYF.

This rearrangement joins TRBV9 to TRBJ1-1; 9 positions match TRBD1. Germline CDR1 reads SGDLS; CDR2 reads YYNGEE. Trimming took 3 bases from V and 8 from J; bases not matched to a gene: 11. This CDR3 has 15 amino acids. The CDR3 spells CASSAAGTGTPEAFF. The DNA for the CDR3 is TGTGCCAGCAGCGCAGCCGGGACAGGGACGCCGGAAGCTTTCTTT.

This clone appeared a single time. The chain has TRBV6-5 and TRBJ2-7, with 9 nucleotides matching TRBD2. Germline CDR1 and CDR2: MNHEY and SVGAGI. This CDR3 contains 15 residues. Trimming took 0 bases from V and 6 from J; bases not matched to a gene: 6. For the CDR3, the DNA is TGTGCCAGCAGTTACTCGTCTAGCGGGACCTCCGAGCAGTACTTC. It yields the protein CASSYSSSGTSEQYF.

The genes are TRBV28 and TRBJ1-1; D is uncertain. The germline V gene has CDR1 MDHEN and CDR2 SYDVKM. The CDR3 extends over 14 amino acids. V gave up 2 bases and J gave up 8 bases, with 15 bases separating them. CDR3 residues: CASSLLLDTPEAFF. DNA of the CDR3: TGTGCCAGCAGTTTACTACTCGACACCCCCGAAGCTTTCTTT. Based on the CDR3 plus reference TRBV28 and TRBJ1-1, the full variable domain is DVKVTQSSRYLVKRTGEKVFLECVQDMDHENMFWYRQDPGLGLRLIYFSYDVKMKEKGDIPEGYSVSREKKERFSLILESASTNQTSMYLCASSLLLDTPEAFFGQGTRLTVV.

Concerning this clone: Since a much larger clone is just one base distant, this may be a read error. The chain has TRBV11-1 and TRBJ2-2; D call uncertain. The CDR3 spans 11 residues. Per the germline V gene, CDR1 is SGHAT and CDR2 is FQDESV (reference sequence). The V gene lost 2 bases and the J gene lost 6 bases, with 1 base spanning the gap. The CDR3 DNA is TGTGCCAGCAGCTTATCCGGGGAGCTGTTTTTT. Its protein is CASSLSGELFF.

This clone has a handful of counts. The rearrangement joins TRBV18 to TRBJ1-1; no clear D. The ends were cut back, 6 bases at V and 4 bases at J, with 12 bases in the middle. Per germline, CDR1 KGHSH and CDR2 LQKENI. The CDR3 covers 13 residues. Here the CDR3 DNA reads TGTGCCAGCTCGCCTTCGGGGAGCACTGAAGCTTTCTTT. As protein: CASSPSGSTEAFF.